These T cell receptor beta chains were read from a single sample in a study of blood T cells in healthy people across ages. TCRdb ran MiXCR on the 5' RACE reads and lists one entry per CDR3 protein. The table shows 1.5 million to 2 million distinct CDR3 sequences, with roughly 27% occurring only once. Sequencing input: blood. The receptors come from a woman under 40 in good health. The CDR3 runs from the conserved cysteine through the conserved F or W. A D gene is named only where the DNA matches it firmly. A row's size may be missing; if present it is once, few, many or a size class.

v_gene: TRBV6-5
abundance: many
d_gene: .
j_gene: TRBJ1-1
CDR3aa: CAVSRQTNTEAFF
CDR3nt: TGTGCCGTCTCACGACAGACGAACACTGAAGCTTTCTTT

v_gene: TRBV7-2
abundance: few
d_gene: .
j_gene: TRBJ1-1
CDR3aa: CASSARPGQGSEAFF
CDR3nt: TGTGCCAGCAGCGCTCGCCCGGGACAAGGGTCTGAAGCTTTCTTT

v_gene: TRBV20-1
abundance: few
d_gene: .
j_gene: TRBJ2-3
CDR3aa: CSARDPQADTQYF
CDR3nt: TGCAGTGCTAGAGATCCTCAGGCAGATACGCAGTATTTT

v_gene: TRBV12-3/TRBV12-4
abundance: few
d_gene: TRBD1
j_gene: TRBJ1-6
CDR3aa: CASRQDRAGLNSPLHF
CDR3nt: TGTGCCAGCAGGCAGGACAGGGCTGGATTAAATTCACCCCTCCACTTT

v_gene: TRBV7-2
abundance: few
d_gene: .
j_gene: TRBJ2-1
CDR3aa: CASSSGQGPVEQFF
CDR3nt: TGTGCCAGCAGCTCCGGACAAGGCCCCGTGGAGCAGTTCTTC

v_gene: TRBV5-1
abundance: .
d_gene: TRBD1
j_gene: TRBJ1-2
CDR3aa: CASSTHPGQLYTF
CDR3nt: TGCGCCAGCAGTACCCACCCGGGACAGTTATACACCTTC

v_gene: TRBV29-1
abundance: many
d_gene: .
j_gene: TRBJ2-7
CDR3aa: CSVEIDGVADPYEQYF
CDR3nt: TGCAGCGTTGAGATAGATGGGGTAGCGGACCCCTACGAGCAGTACTTC

v_gene: TRBV11-3
abundance: few
d_gene: .
j_gene: TRBJ2-1
CDR3aa: CASSPRRRDNEQFF
CDR3nt: TGTGCCAGCAGCCCACGAAGACGGGACAATGAGCAGTTCTTC

v_gene: TRBV5-5
abundance: .
d_gene: .
j_gene: TRBJ1-5
CDR3aa: CASQISLGRGYQPRHF
CDR3nt: TGTGCCAGCCAAATCTCGCTAGGGCGAGGGTATCAGCCCCGGCATTTT

v_gene: TRBV12-3/TRBV12-4
abundance: many
d_gene: .
j_gene: TRBJ2-7
CDR3aa: CASSIRGSDVEQYF
CDR3nt: TGTGCCAGCAGTATTAGGGGCTCCGACGTCGAGCAGTACTTC

v_gene: TRBV4-1
abundance: many
d_gene: TRBD2
j_gene: TRBJ2-1
CDR3aa: CASRNEPSGGGEQFF
CDR3nt: TGCGCCAGCAGGAACGAACCTAGCGGGGGGGGTGAGCAGTTCTTC

v_gene: TRBV18
abundance: .
d_gene: TRBD1
j_gene: TRBJ2-1
CDR3aa: CASSPRAGTGSSEQFF
CDR3nt: TGTGCCAGCTCACCACGGGCCGGGACAGGGTCTTCTGAGCAGTTCTTC